Described below is a single T cell receptor beta chain sequence and its context. Its antigen target is currently unknown. No much larger clone exists at a distance of one base, and base qualities are not known. From a lookup of the germline V gene (reference sequence), CDR1 and CDR2 are LNHDA and SQIVND. The CDR3 runs 17 amino acids, cysteine and phenylalanine included. The DNA shown is the 51-base CDR3, in frame from base 1. Relative to germline, V is missing 6 bases and J is missing 0 bases, with 11 bases of the junction outside any gene match. In the prospective study, participants were 18 to 89 years old, resided in 24 geographic areas of the United States, and were enrolled through a virtual design. Cohort assignment in the prospective study relied on participant-reported clinical history from a screening survey and a study questionnaire. In the prospective study, mobile phlebotomists collected whole blood, serum and a nasopharyngeal or oropharyngeal swab from each participant. Prospective study participants could optionally give additional blood draws and questionnaires over an approximately 2-month period. Prospective study blood samples were shipped either frozen or at room temperature before DNA extraction.

The data were taken from a study of blood T cell repertoires in COVID-19 (TCRdb year 2020). Notes on the research overall: Samples from collaborators originated in the United States, Italy and Spain and spanned both the acute and convalescent phases of COVID-19. The material from the prospective study consisted of cDNA or gDNA derived from T cells, B-cell-depleted T cells, or PBMCs. A de-identified subject ID, COVID-19 status, age in years and sex were almost always included in the sample metadata. Samples were obtained from the ongoing ImmuneRACE study (first 160 participants) and from approximately 1,200 subjects provided by 6 global collaborators. Where available, HLA class I and class II types were obtained from metadata supplied by the sample provider rather than from assay-based typing. The repertoires were made available in a free public database intended to serve as a resource for research on the immune response to SARS-CoV-2. Deeply sampled blood TCRbeta repertoires from subjects exposed to, actively infected with, or recovered from COVID-19 were included in the dataset. The paper's findings and limits, for the study overall: Clinical and demographic metadata were provided uncurated, with the amount varying by source and participant.

TCRbeta CDR3 regions were amplified from genomic DNA using the immunoSEQ Assay, a bias-controlled multiplex PCR. On the study's bioinformatics: The number of nucleated cells in each sample was estimated by amplification of reference gene primers within the assay. To quantify the absolute abundance of each unique TCRbeta CDR3 rearrangement, sequence reads were collapsed and filtered. Productive Simpson clonality was computed per sample as the square root of Simpson's diversity index over productive rearrangements. In TCRdb, the immuneACCESS table is reduced to in-frame sequences with V and J assigned. These tables do not hold every clone; where another copy was compared, an unresolved V gene accounts for under half, and the others remain unexplained. V and J calls and clone size are given by that table; D and trimming were obtained from the DNA. Across this sample there are 200,000 to 300,000 clones, with roughly 86% seen only once. Just over 2.5% of the sample comes from the top ten.

This sequence originates from a woman aged 30 to 39 with acute COVID-19. The sequenced sample consisted of PBMCs or T cells enriched from blood (not recorded which). The sequence links TRBV19 to TRBJ1-5, with TRBD1 matching 7 junction bases. Here the CDR3 is given as CASRGSAGTVSNQPQHF. The DNA sequence is TGTGCCAGTAGGGGGAGCGCTGGGACAGTTAGCAATCAGCCCCAGCATTTT. This CDR3, with the reference TRBV19 and TRBJ1-5 proteins standing in past its ends, gives the full variable domain DGGITQSPKYLFRKEGQNVTLSCEQNLNHDAMYWYRQDPGQGLRLIYYSQIVNDFQKGDIAEGYSVSREKKESFPLTVTSAQKNPTAFYLCASRGSAGTVSNQPQHFGDGTRLSIL.